This section outlines one T cell receptor (beta chain) sequence together with its context. Its antigen is unknown. J lost 5 bases, V lost 6 bases, and 6 bases had no gene match. In germline, CDR1 is MNHNY, CDR2 SVGAGI (reference sequence). This CDR3 spans 14 amino acids. An amount of RNA that ranged from roughly 0.5 to 1 ug was reverse transcribed with random hexamers. immunoSEQ multiplex PCR amplified TCR beta CDR3 across 54 Vbeta, 13 Jbeta. MiXCR was run by TCRdb on the immunoSEQ multiplex PCR reads, yielding one entry per CDR3 protein. The table lists 150,000 or so distinct CDR3 sequences, 85% to 95% of them singletons, with 0.16% in the top ten. This sample is drawn from a study of CD8 T cells in Susac syndrome. CD8+ and CD4+ T cells circulating in blood were sequenced for TCR beta. Study conclusions and caveats: Individuals included in the TCR sequencing and HLA analysis were acknowledged by the study to be relatively few in number. Clonal expansion did not appear in Susac syndrome CD4+ T cell repertoires.

The material sequenced was CD4+ T cells from PBMCs. The clonotype was recovered from a human donor with Susac syndrome. V and J are TRBV6-6 and TRBJ1-5; 8 nucleotides line up with TRBD1. As DNA, the CDR3 is TGTGCCAGCAGCGCAGACAGGGGTGATCAGCCCCAGCATTTT. Translation gives CASSADRGDQPQHF.